These T cell receptor beta chains were read from a single sample in a study of cytomegalovirus exposure and HLA in healthy donors. Profiling relied on immunoSEQ multiplex PCR, and the TCRdb table lists in-frame clones only, not all of them. This table has around 84,000 clones, about 80% appearing once. The sequenced sample consisted of PBMCs. All receptors derive from a man aged 50-60 years in good health and CMV-seronegative. Each CDR3 is given with its conserved first and last residue. The D gene is left open where the match is weak.

j_gene: TRBJ1-6; d_gene: TRBD1; v_gene: TRBV7-9; CDR3aa: CASRPNQGAGSPLHF
j_gene: TRBJ1-1; d_gene: TRBD1; v_gene: TRBV6-6; CDR3aa: CASSFTGDVEAFF
j_gene: TRBJ1-6; d_gene: TRBD1; v_gene: TRBV10-3; CDR3aa: CAISSQGELNSPLHF
j_gene: TRBJ1-6; d_gene: TRBD1; v_gene: TRBV2; CDR3aa: CASTGQGTWNSPLHF
j_gene: TRBJ1-6; d_gene: TRBD1; v_gene: TRBV5-4; CDR3aa: CASSSDQLGTDNSPLHF
j_gene: TRBJ1-1; d_gene: -; v_gene: TRBV30; CDR3aa: CAWSNEQTGNTEAFF
j_gene: TRBJ2-2; d_gene: TRBD1; v_gene: TRBV6-5; CDR3aa: CASRSGTGGAGELFF
j_gene: TRBJ1-2; d_gene: TRBD1; v_gene: TRBV19; CDR3aa: CASSLRPTGVMYGYTF
j_gene: TRBJ1-6; d_gene: -; v_gene: TRBV13; CDR3aa: CASSPYRAGSSPLHF
j_gene: TRBJ2-1; d_gene: TRBD1; v_gene: TRBV11-2; CDR3aa: CASSPWGQLTYNEQFF
j_gene: TRBJ2-1; d_gene: TRBD2; v_gene: TRBV7-3; CDR3aa: CASSSGTSGVHEQFF
j_gene: TRBJ2-3; d_gene: TRBD2; v_gene: TRBV15; CDR3aa: CATSGDVSGGRDTQYF
j_gene: TRBJ2-5; d_gene: TRBD1; v_gene: TRBV5-1; CDR3aa: CASSLGTGGRETQYF